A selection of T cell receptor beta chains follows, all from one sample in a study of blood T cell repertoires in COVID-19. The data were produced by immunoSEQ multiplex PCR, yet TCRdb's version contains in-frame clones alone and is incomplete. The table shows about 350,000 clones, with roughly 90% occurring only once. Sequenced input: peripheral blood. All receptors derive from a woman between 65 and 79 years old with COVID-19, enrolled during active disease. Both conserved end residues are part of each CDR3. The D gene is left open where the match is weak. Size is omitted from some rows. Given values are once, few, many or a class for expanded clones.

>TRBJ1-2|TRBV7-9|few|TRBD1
TGTGCCAGCAGCCCCGGGACAGAGTATGGCTACACCTTC
CASSPGTEYGYTF
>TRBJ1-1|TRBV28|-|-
TGTGCCAGCAGTTTCGCAGGGAATGTGAACACTGAAGCTTTCTTT
CASSFAGNVNTEAFF
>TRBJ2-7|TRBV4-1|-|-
TGCGCCAGCAGCCATAACTACCCCGGGAGCTCCTACGAGCAGTACTTC
CASSHNYPGSSYEQYF
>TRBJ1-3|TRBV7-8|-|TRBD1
TGTGCCAGCAGCTTGGGACAGGGGGCTTCTGGAAACACCATATATTTT
CASSLGQGASGNTIYF
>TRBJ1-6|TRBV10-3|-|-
TGTGCCATCAGGCGGGGGCCGGAGTACAATTCACCCCTCCACTTT
CAIRRGPEYNSPLHF
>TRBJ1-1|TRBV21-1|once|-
TGTGCCAGCCGAGTGGGGAGGGCAAACACTGAAGCTTTCTTT
CASRVGRANTEAFF
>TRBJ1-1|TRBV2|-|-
TGTGCCAGCAGAGAGGAGGGGCGGGGAATGAACACTGAAGCTTTCTTT
CASREEGRGMNTEAFF
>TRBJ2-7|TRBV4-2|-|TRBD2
TGTGCCAGCAGCGCCGGGGGGGCGGGCGAGCAGTACTTC
CASSAGGAGEQYF
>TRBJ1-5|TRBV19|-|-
TGTGCCAGTAGTATAGAAGTCTATAGCAATCAGCCCCAGCATTTT
CASSIEVYSNQPQHF
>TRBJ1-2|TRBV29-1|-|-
TGCAGCGTTGAAGTCGACGGAGTCTATGGCTACACCTTC
CSVEVDGVYGYTF
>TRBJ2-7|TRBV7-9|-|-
TGTGCCAGCAGCTTAGCCGGGGGAGGGCAGTACTTC
CASSLAGGGQYF
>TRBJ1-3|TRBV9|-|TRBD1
TGTGCCAGCAGCCCACGGACAGGGTTAGGAAACACCATATATTTT
CASSPRTGLGNTIYF
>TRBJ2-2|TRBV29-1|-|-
TGCAGCGTTGACAGGGGAACCTCGAACACCGGGGAGCTGTTTTTT
CSVDRGTSNTGELFF
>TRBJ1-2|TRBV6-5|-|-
TGTGCCAGCACTCCTAACTACTCTAACTATGGCTACACCTTC
CASTPNYSNYGYTF
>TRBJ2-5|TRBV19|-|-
TGTGCCAGTAGTATAGGCACTGGAGAGACCCAGTACTTC
CASSIGTGETQYF
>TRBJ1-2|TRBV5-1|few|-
TGCGCCAGCAGCTTGGGACAGGACTATGGCTACACCTTC
CASSLGQDYGYTF
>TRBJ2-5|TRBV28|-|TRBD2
TGTGCCAGCAGAGGGGCGGGGGGCCCCCAAGAGACCCAGTACTTC
CASRGAGGPQETQYF
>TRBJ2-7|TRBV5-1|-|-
TGCGCCAGCAGCTTAAGGCAGGGGTATTACGAGCAGTACTTC
CASSLRQGYYEQYF
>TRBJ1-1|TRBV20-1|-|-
TGCAGTGCTAGTAGACAGCCCATGAACACTGAAGCTTTCTTT
CSASRQPMNTEAFF
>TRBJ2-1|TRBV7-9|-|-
TGTGCCAGCAGTCCGAGTAACAATGAGCAGTTCTTC
CASSPSNNEQFF
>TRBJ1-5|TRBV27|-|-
TGTGCCAGCAGTTCCGCCCACGAGGGCAATCAGCCCCAGCATTTT
CASSSAHEGNQPQHF
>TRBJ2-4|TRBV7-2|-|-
TGTGCCAGCAGCTTAGCGAGACAGGCGAACATTCAGTACTTC
CASSLARQANIQYF
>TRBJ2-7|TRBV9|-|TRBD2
TGTGCCAGCAGCGTAGGTGGAGCGGGGGGAATCTACGAGCAGTACTTC
CASSVGGAGGIYEQYF
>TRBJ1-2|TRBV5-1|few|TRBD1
TGCGCCAGCAGCTTGGGGGACAGGGTCGACTATGGCTACACCTTC
CASSLGDRVDYGYTF
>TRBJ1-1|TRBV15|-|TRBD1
TGTGCCACCAGCAGAGGGGGACAGGGGGTTGAAGCTTTCTTT
CATSRGGQGVEAFF
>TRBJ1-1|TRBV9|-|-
TGTGCCAGCAGCCCAACAGGCAACACTGAAGCTTTCTTT
CASSPTGNTEAFF
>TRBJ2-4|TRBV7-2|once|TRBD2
TGTGCCAGCAGCCTCGGGGGGGCGAAAAACATTCAGTACTTC
CASSLGGAKNIQYF
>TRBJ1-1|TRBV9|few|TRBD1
TGTGCCAGCAGCCCCGAGGGACAGTTGAACACTGAAGCTTTCTTT
CASSPEGQLNTEAFF
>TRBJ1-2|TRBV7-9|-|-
TGTGCCAGCAGCTTAGAGGGAGGAGTTGGCTACACCTTC
CASSLEGGVGYTF
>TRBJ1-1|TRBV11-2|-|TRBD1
TGTGCCAGCAGCCTCGGGACAGGGGGTCAGACTTTCTTT
CASSLGTGGQTFF
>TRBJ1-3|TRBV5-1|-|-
TGCGCCAGCAGCTTAACAGGCTCTGGAAACACCATATATTTT
CASSLTGSGNTIYF
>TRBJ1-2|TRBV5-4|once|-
TGTGCCAGCAGCTCGTATTCTAACGCTAACTATGGCTACACCTTC
CASSSYSNANYGYTF
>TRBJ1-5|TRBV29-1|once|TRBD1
TGCAGCATACACAGGGGACAGCCCCAGCATTTT
CSIHRGQPQHF
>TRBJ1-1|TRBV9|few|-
TGTGCCAGCAGCGTTCAAGACAGGAACACTGAAGCTTTCTTT
CASSVQDRNTEAFF
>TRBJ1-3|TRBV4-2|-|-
TGTGCCAGCAGCGGGTCGTGGGGGGGCACGGGAAACACCATATATTTT
CASSGSWGGTGNTIYF
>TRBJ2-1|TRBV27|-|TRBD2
TGTGCCAGCAGTTCCCAGGATATAGCGGGGGGCTCCTACAATGAGCAGTTCTTC
CASSSQDIAGGSYNEQFF
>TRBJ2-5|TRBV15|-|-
TGTGCCACCAAAAGGGGCCCAGGGGAGACCCAGTACTTC
CATKRGPGETQYF
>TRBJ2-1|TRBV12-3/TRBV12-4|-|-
TGTGCCAGCAGAAAGACACAGGGTTATGAGCAGTTCTTC
CASRKTQGYEQFF
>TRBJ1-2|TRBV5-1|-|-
TGCGCCAGCAGCTTTGAGAAAGAACACTATGGCTACACCTTC
CASSFEKEHYGYTF
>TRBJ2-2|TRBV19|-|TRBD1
TGTGCCAGTAGTCCTAGGACAGGGGTGAACACCGGGGAGCTGTTTTTT
CASSPRTGVNTGELFF
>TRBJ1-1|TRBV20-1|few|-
TGCAGTTTCTTCAGGGAAACTGAAGCTTTCTTT
CSFFRETEAFF
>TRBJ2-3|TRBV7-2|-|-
TGTGCCAGCAGCTTAAGCTCCGGGACTGGCACAGATACGCAGTATTTT
CASSLSSGTGTDTQYF
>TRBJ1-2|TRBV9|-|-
TGTGCCAGCAGCGTAGACACAGGGTATGGCTACACCTTC
CASSVDTGYGYTF
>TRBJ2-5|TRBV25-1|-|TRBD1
TGTGCCAGCAGTGCCCTGACAGGGGGTTATGCGGAGACCCAGTACTTC
CASSALTGGYAETQYF
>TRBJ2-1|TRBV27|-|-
TGTGCCAGTCGTTCGGCAGGGCTTTTCATCAATGAGCAGTTCTTC
CASRSAGLFINEQFF
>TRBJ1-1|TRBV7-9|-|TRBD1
TGTGCCAGCAGGATACAGGGGGCCACTGAAGCTTTCTTT
CASRIQGATEAFF
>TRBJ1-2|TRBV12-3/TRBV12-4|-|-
TGTGCCAGCAGTTTAGTGGCGGAAGTTGGCTACACCTTC
CASSLVAEVGYTF
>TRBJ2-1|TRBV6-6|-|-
TGTGCCAGCACCAAGTCTCAGGGGCTATCCTACAATGAGCAGTTCTTC
CASTKSQGLSYNEQFF
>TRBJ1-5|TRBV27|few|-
TGTGCCAGCAGCCATAACAGGGGCAATCAGCCCCAGCATTTT
CASSHNRGNQPQHF
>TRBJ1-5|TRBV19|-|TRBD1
TGTGCCAGTAGCCGGGGGGGAGGGGGCGAGCAGCCCCAGCATTTT
CASSRGGGGEQPQHF
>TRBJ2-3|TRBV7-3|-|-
TGTGCCAGCAGTTATCTAGGTGGAGATACGCAGTATTTT
CASSYLGGDTQYF
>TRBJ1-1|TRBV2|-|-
TGTGCCAGCAGCCCAACAGTGAACACTGAAGCTTTCTTT
CASSPTVNTEAFF
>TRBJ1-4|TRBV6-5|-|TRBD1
TGTGCCAGCAGTACAGGGGTGACTAATGAAAAACTGTTTTTT
CASSTGVTNEKLFF